The TCR beta chain described here comes from a study of post-analysis software for immune sequencing data. The CDR3 consists of 15 residues. V lost 5 bases to trimming and J lost 2 bases, with 17 bases between them. Germline assignment: CDR1 DFQATT and CDR2 SNEGSKA (reference sequence). About this clonotype: The antigen is not known.

Study outcomes and limitations: Controls significantly exceeded multiple sclerosis patients in normalized Chao1 diversity. The authors found that F measure strongly co-clustered same-batch samples. Five or six TRBV segments, including TRBV5-6, TRBV5-1 and TRBV20-1, were more frequent in patients than controls.

Unique molecular identifiers were built into the TCR beta cDNA libraries. It was from roughly 1 to 10 million T cells that roughly 0.5 million cDNA molecules came. MiXCR, run by TCRdb on the PCR reads, gives a single entry per CDR3 protein. The sample has about 430,000 distinct CDR3 sequences, about 39% seen once. The gene calls are TRBV20-1 and TRBJ2-3; tentative D call: TRBD2 (6 bases). This TCR was sampled from a girl aged 2 to 9 with multiple sclerosis. The specimen sequenced was blood. This CDR3 reads CSAERAGLFTDTQYF. The CDR3 nucleotides read TGCAGTGCTGAACGGGCGGGACTCTTCACAGATACGCAGTATTTT.